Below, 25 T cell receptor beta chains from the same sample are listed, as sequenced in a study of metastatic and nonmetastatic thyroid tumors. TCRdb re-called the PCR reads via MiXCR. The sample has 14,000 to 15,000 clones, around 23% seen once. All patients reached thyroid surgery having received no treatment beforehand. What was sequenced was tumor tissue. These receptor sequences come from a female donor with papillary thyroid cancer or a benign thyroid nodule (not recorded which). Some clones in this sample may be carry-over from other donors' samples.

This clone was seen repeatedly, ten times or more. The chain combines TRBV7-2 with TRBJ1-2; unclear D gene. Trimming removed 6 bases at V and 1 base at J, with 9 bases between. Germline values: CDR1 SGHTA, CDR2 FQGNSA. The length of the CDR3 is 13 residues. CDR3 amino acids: CASSSQINYGYTF. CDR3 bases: TGTGCCAGCAGTTCTCAGATTAACTATGGCTACACCTTC.

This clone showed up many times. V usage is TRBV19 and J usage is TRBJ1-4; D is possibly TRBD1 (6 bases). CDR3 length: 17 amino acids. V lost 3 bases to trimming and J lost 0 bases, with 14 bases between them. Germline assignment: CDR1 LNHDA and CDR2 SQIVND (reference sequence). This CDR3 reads CASSILSRQATNEKLFF. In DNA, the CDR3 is TGTGCCAGTAGTATCCTCTCCCGACAGGCAACTAATGAAAAACTGTTTTTT.

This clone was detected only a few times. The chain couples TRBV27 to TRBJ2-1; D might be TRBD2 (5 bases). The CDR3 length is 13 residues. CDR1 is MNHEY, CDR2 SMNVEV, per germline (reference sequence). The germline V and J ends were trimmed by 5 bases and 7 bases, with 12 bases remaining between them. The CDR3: CASSLRGGNEQFF. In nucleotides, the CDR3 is TGTGCCAGCAGTCTCCGCGGCGGGAATGAGCAGTTCTTC.

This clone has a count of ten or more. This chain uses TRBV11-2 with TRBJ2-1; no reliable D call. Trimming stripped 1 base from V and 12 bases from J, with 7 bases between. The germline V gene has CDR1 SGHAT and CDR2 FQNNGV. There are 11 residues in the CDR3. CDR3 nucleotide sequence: TGTGCCAGCAGCTTAGGTGGTTGGCAGTTCTTC. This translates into CASSLGGWQFF.

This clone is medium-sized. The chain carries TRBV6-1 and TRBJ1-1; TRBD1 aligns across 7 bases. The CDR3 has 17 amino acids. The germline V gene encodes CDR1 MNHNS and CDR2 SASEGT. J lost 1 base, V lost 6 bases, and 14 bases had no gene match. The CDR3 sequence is CASRTNFQGGPNTEAFF. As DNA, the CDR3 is TGTGCCAGCAGAACCAACTTCCAGGGGGGGCCGAACACTGAAGCTTTCTTT.

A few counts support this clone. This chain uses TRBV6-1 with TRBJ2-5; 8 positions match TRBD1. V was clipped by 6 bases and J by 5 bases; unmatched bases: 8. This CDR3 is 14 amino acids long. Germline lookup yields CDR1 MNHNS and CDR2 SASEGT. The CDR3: CASRRGQGWETQYF. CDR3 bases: TGTGCCAGCAGACGCGGACAGGGTTGGGAGACCCAGTACTTC.

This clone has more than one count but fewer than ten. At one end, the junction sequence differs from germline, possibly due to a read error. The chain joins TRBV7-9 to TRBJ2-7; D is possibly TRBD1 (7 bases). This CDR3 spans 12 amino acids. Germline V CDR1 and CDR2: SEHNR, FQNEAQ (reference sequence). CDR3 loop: CASSPGGYRITF. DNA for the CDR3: TGTGCCAGCAGCCCAGGGGGGTACAGAATCACTTTC.

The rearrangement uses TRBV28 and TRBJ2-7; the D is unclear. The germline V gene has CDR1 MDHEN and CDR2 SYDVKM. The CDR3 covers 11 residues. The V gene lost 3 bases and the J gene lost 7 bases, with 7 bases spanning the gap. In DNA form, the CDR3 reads TGTGCCAGCAGTTTGGGCCGGGAGCAGTACTTC. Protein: CASSLGREQYF.

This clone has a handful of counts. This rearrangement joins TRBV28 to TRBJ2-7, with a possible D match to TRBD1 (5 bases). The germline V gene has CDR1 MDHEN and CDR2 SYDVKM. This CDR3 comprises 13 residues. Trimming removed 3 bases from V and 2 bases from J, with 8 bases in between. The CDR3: CASSFGHPYEQYF. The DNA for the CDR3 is TGTGCCAGCAGTTTTGGACACCCCTACGAGCAGTACTTC.

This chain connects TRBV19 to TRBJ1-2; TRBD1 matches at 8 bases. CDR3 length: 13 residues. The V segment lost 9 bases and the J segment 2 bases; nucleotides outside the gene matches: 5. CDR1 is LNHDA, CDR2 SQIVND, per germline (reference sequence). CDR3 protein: CASRDRGNYGYTF. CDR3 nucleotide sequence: TGTGCCAGCCGTGACAGGGGCAACTATGGCTACACCTTC.

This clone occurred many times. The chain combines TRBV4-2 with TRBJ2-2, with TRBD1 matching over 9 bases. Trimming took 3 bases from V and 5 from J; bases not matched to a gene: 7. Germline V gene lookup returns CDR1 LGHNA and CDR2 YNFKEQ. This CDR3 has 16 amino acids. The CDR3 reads CASSQQTGGVTGELFF. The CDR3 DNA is TGTGCCAGCAGCCAGCAAACAGGGGGCGTTACCGGGGAGCTGTTTTTT.

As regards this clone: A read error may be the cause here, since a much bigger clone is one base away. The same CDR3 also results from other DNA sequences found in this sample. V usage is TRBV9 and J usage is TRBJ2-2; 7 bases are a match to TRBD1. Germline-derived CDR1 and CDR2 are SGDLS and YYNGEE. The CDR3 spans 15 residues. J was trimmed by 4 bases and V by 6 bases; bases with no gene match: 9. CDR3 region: CASNKGTVSTGELFF. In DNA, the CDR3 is TGTGCCAGCAACAAAGGGACAGTTAGCACCGGGGAGCTGTTTTTT.

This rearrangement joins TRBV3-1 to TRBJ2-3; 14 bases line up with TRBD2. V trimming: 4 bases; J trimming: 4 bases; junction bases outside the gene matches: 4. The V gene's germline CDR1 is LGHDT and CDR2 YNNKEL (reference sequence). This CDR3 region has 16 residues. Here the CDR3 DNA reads TGTGCCAGCAGCCCGACTAGCGGGAGGGCCGCAGATACGCAGTATTTT. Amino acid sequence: CASSPTSGRAADTQYF.

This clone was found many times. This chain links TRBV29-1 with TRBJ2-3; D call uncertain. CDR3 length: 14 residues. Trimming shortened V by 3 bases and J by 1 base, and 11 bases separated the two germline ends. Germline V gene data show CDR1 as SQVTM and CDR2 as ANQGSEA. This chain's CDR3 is CSVDYISGTDTQYF. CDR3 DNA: TGCAGCGTTGATTATATCTCCGGCACAGATACGCAGTATTTT.

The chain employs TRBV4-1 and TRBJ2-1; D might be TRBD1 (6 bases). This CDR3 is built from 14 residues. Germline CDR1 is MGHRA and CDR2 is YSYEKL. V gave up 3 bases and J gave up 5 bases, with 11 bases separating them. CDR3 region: CASSHSTGHNEQFF. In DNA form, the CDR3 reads TGCGCCAGCAGCCACTCGACAGGACACAATGAGCAGTTCTTC.

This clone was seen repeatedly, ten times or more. The CDR3 is CASSLNLAGFYEQYF. CDR3 nucleotide sequence: TGCGCCAGCAGCTTGAACCTAGCGGGGTTTTACGAGCAGTACTTC. This chain links TRBV5-1 with TRBJ2-7; 9 nucleotides align to TRBD2. From germline, CDR1 is SGHRS and CDR2 YFSETQ. The CDR3 totals 15 residues. With 1 base clipped from V and 4 bases from J, the junction kept 6 bases outside the gene matches.

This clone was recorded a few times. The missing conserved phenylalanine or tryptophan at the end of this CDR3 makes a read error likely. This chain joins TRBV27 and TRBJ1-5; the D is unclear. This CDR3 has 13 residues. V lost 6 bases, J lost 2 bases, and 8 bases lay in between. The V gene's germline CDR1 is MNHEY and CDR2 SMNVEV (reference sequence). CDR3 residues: CASRWTRNQPQHS. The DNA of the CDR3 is TGTGCCAGCAGGTGGACCCGCAATCAGCCCCAGCATTCT.

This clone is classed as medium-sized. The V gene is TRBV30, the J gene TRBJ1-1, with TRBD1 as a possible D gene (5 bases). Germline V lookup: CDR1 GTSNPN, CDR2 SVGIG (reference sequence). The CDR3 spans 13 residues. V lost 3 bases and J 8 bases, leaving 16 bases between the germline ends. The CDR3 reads CAWSRSGGREAFF. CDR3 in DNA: TGTGCCTGGAGCAGGTCGGGGGGTAGGGAAGCTTTCTTT.

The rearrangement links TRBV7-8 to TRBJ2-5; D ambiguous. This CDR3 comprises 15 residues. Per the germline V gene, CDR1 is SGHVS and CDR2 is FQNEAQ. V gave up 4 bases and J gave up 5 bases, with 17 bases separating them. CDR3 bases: TGTGCCAGCAGCTCCAGTGGGATTTTTGGGGAGACCCAGTACTTC. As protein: CASSSSGIFGETQYF.

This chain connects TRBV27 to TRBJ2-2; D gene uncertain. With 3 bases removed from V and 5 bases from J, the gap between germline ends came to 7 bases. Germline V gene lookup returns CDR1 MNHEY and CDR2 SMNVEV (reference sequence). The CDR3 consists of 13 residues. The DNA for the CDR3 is TGTGCCAGCAGTTTCCAAGGGACCGGGGAGCTGTTTTTT. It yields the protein CASSFQGTGELFF.

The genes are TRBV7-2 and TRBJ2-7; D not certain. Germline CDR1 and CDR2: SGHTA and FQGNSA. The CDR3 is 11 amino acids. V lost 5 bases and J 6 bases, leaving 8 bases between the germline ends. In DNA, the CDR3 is TGTGCCAGCAGCCTAAGAGGCGAGCAGTACTTC. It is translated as CASSLRGEQYF.

The CDR3 sequence is CASSALSRYGGNTIYF. The CDR3, as DNA: TGTGCCAGCAGCGCACTGTCAAGGTACGGTGGAAACACCATATATTTT. The genes are TRBV9 and TRBJ1-3, with D unclear. The germline V gene encodes CDR1 SGDLS and CDR2 YYNGEE. V lost 3 bases to trimming and J lost 3 bases, with 16 bases between them. The CDR3 runs 16 residues.

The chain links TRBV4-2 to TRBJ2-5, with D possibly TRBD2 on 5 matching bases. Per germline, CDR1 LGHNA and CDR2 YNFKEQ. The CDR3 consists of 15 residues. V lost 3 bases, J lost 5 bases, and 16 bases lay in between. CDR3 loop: CASSHAARAGETQYF. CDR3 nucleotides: TGTGCCAGCAGCCATGCCGCGCGGGCTGGGGAGACCCAGTACTTC.

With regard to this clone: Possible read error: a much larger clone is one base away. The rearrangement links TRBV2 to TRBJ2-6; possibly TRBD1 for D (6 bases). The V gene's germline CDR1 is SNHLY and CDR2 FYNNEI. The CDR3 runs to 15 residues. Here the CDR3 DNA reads TGTGCCAGCAGTGAAAGGTCGTCAGGGGCCAACGTCCCGACTTTC. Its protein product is CASSERSSGANVPTF.

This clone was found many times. The CDR3 DNA sequence: TGCAGTGCTAGAGGGGACAGGGGGTTCGTCGCCCCGAGGAGGTACAATGAGCAGTTCTTC. Its translation: CSARGDRGFVAPRRYNEQFF. J is TRBJ2-1 and V is TRBV20-1; 11 bases match TRBD1. The junction had 18 bases not matched to a gene; V was cut back by 1 base and J by 4 bases. The CDR3 has 20 amino acids. Germline CDR1 DFQATT, CDR2 SNEGSKA (reference sequence).